This TCR beta chain was obtained from a study of T cell responses to AZD1222 COVID-19 vaccine. Data came from immunoSEQ multiplex PCR; TCRdb stores just in-frame clones and leaves some out. The top ten hold 7.9% of the sample, which has around 140,000 clones, approximately 85% seen once. The V end lost 6 bases, the J end lost 4 bases, and 15 bases lay between the germline ends. The CDR3 length is 14 residues. Per the germline V gene, CDR1 is MDHEN and CDR2 is SYDVKM. In regard to this clone: Its antigen is still unknown.

Study-level points and caveats: Only after the peak T cell response were repertoires sampled. Nearly half of spike-specific TCRs reportedly go after variant regions that carry no mutations.

This receptor was obtained from an adult who received the MenACWY meningococcal vaccine as a control. The chain has TRBV28 and TRBJ1-2; D remains unclear. Sample: peripheral blood, taken 28 days after the second dose of the MenACWY control vaccine. In nucleotides, the CDR3 is TGTGCCAGCAGGCAAGGCCCTGAGAGCTATGGCTACACCTTC. Translation gives CASRQGPESYGYTF.